This TCR beta chain was observed in a study of cytomegalovirus exposure and HLA in healthy donors. Whole-study results and caveats: Later analysis indicated greater clonal expansion among HLA-associated TCR beta chains than among equally common other chains. The study carried out a later analysis of TCR beta sequences. It associated some 18,000 of them with specific HLA alleles at a false discovery rate of 0.05.

To note about this clone: The antigen is unknown.

Trimming removed 2 bases from V and 2 bases from J, with 14 bases in between. CDR1 is MNHNY and CDR2 is SVGAGI in the germline V gene (reference sequence). The CDR3 is made up of 16 amino acids. Vbeta (60) and Jbeta (13) primers were used in the PCR. Profiling relied on immunoSEQ multiplex PCR, and the TCRdb table lists in-frame clones only, not all of them. The sample holds 90,000 to 100,000 clones, roughly 76% seen once. The source material was PBMCs. The genes are TRBV6-6 and TRBJ2-3; D is unclear. The receptor was isolated from a female donor in good health and CMV-seronegative. The CDR3 nucleotides read TGTGCCAGCAGTTACGGGCCCGACAACCCCACAGATACGCAGTATTTT. Its protein product is CASSYGPDNPTDTQYF.